This is a list of T cell receptor beta chains from one sample in a study of T-cell memory formation after mild COVID-19. TCRdb reprocessed the 5' RACE reads via MiXCR and lists one record per CDR3 protein. The sample includes 450,000 to 700,000 distinct CDR3 sequences, approximately 18% of them seen just once. Sample: PBMCs or a T cell subset sorted from them (not recorded which). The receptor source for this set is an adult woman who had mild COVID-19 (a few samples of this study predate the infection). Cell type and time point are not known. Each CDR3 is given with its conserved first and last residue. D genes are given only for firm matches. Expanded clones are given a class, and other clones once, few, many or no size at all.

D | J | length | V | size | DNA | CDR3
TRBD1 | TRBJ2-3 | 14 | TRBV24-1 | . | TGTGCCAGCTCCATTGGGACAGGAACCGATACGCAGTATTTT | CASSIGTGTDTQYF
. | TRBJ2-4 | 16 | TRBV4-1 | . | TGCGCCAGCAGCCAAGATGTACGGCTAGCCAAAAACATTCAGTACTTC | CASSQDVRLAKNIQYF
. | TRBJ2-1 | 15 | TRBV11-3 | . | TGTGCCAGCAGCAGTCCAGGAGGGTCGGGAAGAGAGCAGTTCTTC | CASSSPGGSGREQFF
. | TRBJ1-2 | 14 | TRBV12-3/TRBV12-4 | . | TGTGCCAGCAGTTTAGCCAACAGGGCCGGTGGCTACACCTTC | CASSLANRAGGYTF
TRBD1 | TRBJ1-1 | 14 | TRBV4-1 | few | TGCGCCAGCAGCCCCGGGACAGGGCCGAATGAAGCTTTCTTT | CASSPGTGPNEAFF
TRBD2 | TRBJ2-7 | 15 | TRBV12-3/TRBV12-4 | . | TGTGCCAGCAGTTTGTCGGGGGGAGGTGCCTACGAGCAGTACTTC | CASSLSGGGAYEQYF
. | TRBJ1-3 | 15 | TRBV2 | . | TGTGCCAGCAGGTTATTGGCCGGCTCTGGAAACACCATATATTTT | CASRLLAGSGNTIYF
TRBD2 | TRBJ2-3 | 19 | TRBV5-1 | few | TGCGCCAGCAGCTGGAGGGGTGGACTAGCGGAGGGAGGCACAGATACGCAGTATTTT | CASSWRGGLAEGGTDTQYF
. | TRBJ2-5 | 14 | TRBV30 | few | TGTGCCTGGAGTGTACACCCAGGAGGGGAGACCCAGTACTTC | CAWSVHPGGETQYF
. | TRBJ2-3 | 12 | TRBV12-3/TRBV12-4 | many | TGTGCCAGCAGCCCCCCAGCGGATACGCAGTATTTT | CASSPPADTQYF
. | TRBJ1-2 | 12 | TRBV12-3/TRBV12-4 | few | TGTGCCAGCAGTCTTCCAGGGTATGGCTACACCTTC | CASSLPGYGYTF
. | TRBJ2-5 | 12 | TRBV20-1 | many | TGCAGTGCTAGAGTGCCAAAAGAGACCCAGTACTTC | CSARVPKETQYF
. | TRBJ2-3 | 15 | TRBV9 | . | TGTGCCAGCAGCCCTGGGGCGGAGAGCACAGATACGCAGTATTTT | CASSPGAESTDTQYF
TRBD1 | TRBJ2-1 | 16 | TRBV7-9 | few | TGTGCCAGCAGCTTGGGGACAGTAACGACTTACAATGAGCAGTTCTTC | CASSLGTVTTYNEQFF
TRBD2 | TRBJ2-7 | 14 | TRBV12-3/TRBV12-4 | . | TGTGCCAGCAGTACAGCGGGAGGACCTTTAGAGCAGTACTTC | CASSTAGGPLEQYF
. | TRBJ1-1 | 11 | TRBV30 | . | TGTGCCTGGGGAAGGGGGACTGAAGCTTTCTTT | CAWGRGTEAFF
. | TRBJ2-7 | 13 | TRBV6-5 | few | TGTGCCAGCAGTTACGGTCTCTCCTACGAGCAGTACTTC | CASSYGLSYEQYF
. | TRBJ2-3 | 14 | TRBV12-3/TRBV12-4 | few | TGTGCCAGCAGCTCAACTAGTTCTGTCGATACGCAGTATTTT | CASSSTSSVDTQYF
. | TRBJ1-1 | 13 | TRBV18 | . | TGTGCCAGCTCACAGGCTACGAACACTGAAGCTTTCTTT | CASSQATNTEAFF
. | TRBJ1-1 | 14 | TRBV19 | few | TGTGCCAGTAGTTCCGGGACCTCGTCCACTGAAGCTTTCTTT | CASSSGTSSTEAFF
TRBD2 | TRBJ2-7 | 15 | TRBV4-1 | many | TGCGCCAGCAGCCCCCTGGGACTAGCGGGCTACGAGCAGTACTTC | CASSPLGLAGYEQYF
TRBD1 | TRBJ2-7 | 17 | TRBV13 | . | TGTGCCAGCAGCTTAGGGCTAGTCGGGACAGAGGGCTACGAGCAGTACTTC | CASSLGLVGTEGYEQYF
. | TRBJ2-1 | 13 | TRBV7-2 | . | TGTGCCAGCAGCCCCTGGTTAGGGGAAAGACAGTTCTTC | CASSPWLGERQFF
TRBD2 | TRBJ2-1 | 17 | TRBV15 | many | TGTGCCACCAGCAGAGATAGGCGGGAGACAGCCGACAATGAGCAGTTCTTC | CATSRDRRETADNEQFF
. | TRBJ1-1 | 12 | TRBV12-3/TRBV12-4 | few | TGTGCCAGCAGTTTTCAGGTTACTGAAGCTTTCTTT | CASSFQVTEAFF
. | TRBJ2-7 | 13 | TRBV5-1 | . | TGCGCCAGCAGCTGGGACCTCCGGGACGAGCAGTACTTC | CASSWDLRDEQYF
. | TRBJ1-2 | 14 | TRBV12-3/TRBV12-4 | few | TGTGCCAGCAGTGGCACAGTAGCTAACTATGGCTACACCTTC | CASSGTVANYGYTF
. | TRBJ2-7 | 17 | TRBV4-1 | . | TGCGCCAGCAGCCAAGGTGCTCGACAGGTGAGCTCCTACGAGCAGTACTTC | CASSQGARQVSSYEQYF
. | TRBJ2-3 | 15 | TRBV30 | . | TGTGCCTGGAGTAAGGCTAGCCGCCCCACAGATACGCAGTATTTT | CAWSKASRPTDTQYF
. | TRBJ2-5 | 12 | TRBV2 | . | TGTGCCAGCACCCGGAGTCGAGAGACCCAGTACTTC | CASTRSRETQYF
. | TRBJ2-1 | 15 | TRBV6-1 | . | TGTGCCAGCAGTGAAAGGGGTCTCTCCTACAATGAGCAGTTCTTC | CASSERGLSYNEQFF
TRBD1 | TRBJ2-5 | 19 | TRBV29-1 | . | TGCAGCGTTGAGGTCCGGGACAGGGCCGGAACCGTGTACCAAGAGACCCAGTACTTC | CSVEVRDRAGTVYQETQYF
TRBD2 | TRBJ2-1 | 12 | TRBV6-5 | . | TGTGCCAGCGCTAGCGGGAAAAATGAGCAGTTCTTC | CASASGKNEQFF
TRBD1 | TRBJ1-1 | 14 | TRBV12-3/TRBV12-4 | few | TGTGCCAGCAGAAAGGGACAGTTGAACACTGAAGCTTTCTTT | CASRKGQLNTEAFF
TRBD1 | TRBJ1-4 | 16 | TRBV5-1 | few | TGCGCCAGCAGCTTGAGAGGGGGCCCAACTAATGAAAAACTGTTTTTT | CASSLRGGPTNEKLFF
. | TRBJ2-3 | 11 | TRBV29-1 | . | TGCAGCACGATGGCGGGAGATACGCAGTATTTT | CSTMAGDTQYF
TRBD2 | TRBJ2-5 | 16 | TRBV4-1 | . | TGCGCCAGCAGCCAGGGACTAGCGGGAGGGTCAGAGACCCAGTACTTC | CASSQGLAGGSETQYF
. | TRBJ1-1 | 14 | TRBV12-3/TRBV12-4 | . | TGTGCCAGCAGTGAACACGGCATGAACACTGAAGCTTTCTTT | CASSEHGMNTEAFF
TRBD2 | TRBJ2-1 | 17 | TRBV14 | few | TGTGCCAGCAGCCAACCCGGGACTAGCGGGTTTTTCAATGAGCAGTTCTTC | CASSQPGTSGFFNEQFF
. | TRBJ2-1 | 17 | TRBV25-1 | . | TGTGCCAGCAGGGGGGGTGAGGGGGCGAGCTCCTACAATGAGCAGTTCTTC | CASRGGEGASSYNEQFF